This TCR beta chain was identified during a study of blood T cells in healthy people across ages. Combining a sample-barcoded 5' primer with a J-beta primer mix, a second PCR ran for 7 to 11 cycles. Each cDNA molecule carried a tag from a template-switch adaptor that contained 12 random nucleotides. CDR3-containing paired-end reads numbering at least 2.5 million came from each sample. Via MiXCR, TCRdb re-called the 5' RACE reads, giving one row per CDR3 protein. The sample carries 580,000 or so distinct CDR3 sequences, around 48% recorded once. No fewer than 6 million PBMCs went into each sample. Total RNA, at least 6 micrograms per sample, was extracted from PBMCs. This clonotype occurred a few times. CDR3 length equals 17 residues. Trimming cost V 6 bases and J 3 bases, with 24 bases left between them. Germline V gene data show CDR1 as DFQATT and CDR2 as SNEGSKA (reference sequence).

V usage is TRBV20-1 and J usage is TRBJ2-1, with D possibly TRBD2 on 6 matching bases. Sequenced: blood. The sequence was obtained from an elderly man in good health. In nucleotides, the CDR3 is TGCAGTGCCACTACGGGAACTAGCCCTTACTACTACAATGAGCAGTTCTTC. Its protein is CSATTGTSPYYYNEQFF.